The 2 T cell receptor beta chains reported below all come from one sample, sequenced in a study of control samples from healthy donors and cancer patients. Some clones are missing from TCRdb's copy, which holds only in-frame ones; the method was immunoSEQ multiplex PCR. The table shows around 180,000 clones, with about 86% occurring only once. Source material: blood. The source is a woman aged 25-40 years in good health.

The V call is TRBV5-5, the J call TRBJ1-5; no clear D gene. The germline gives CDR1 SGHKS, CDR2 YYEKEE (reference sequence). Trimming left V 0 bases short and J 0 bases short, with 7 bases between. The CDR3 contains 15 residues. CDR3 in amino acids: CASSLASNSNQPQHF. CDR3 bases: TGTGCCAGCAGCTTGGCCAGTAATAGCAATCAGCCCCAGCATTTT. Drawing the rest from reference TRBV5-5 and TRBJ1-5, the complete variable domain is DAGVTQSPTHLIKTRGQQVTLRCSPISGHKSVSWYQQVLGQGPQFIFQYYEKEERGRGNFPDRFSARQFPNYSSELNVNALLLGDSALYLCASSLASNSNQPQHFGDGTRLSIL.

V usage is TRBV11-2 and J usage is TRBJ2-7; no reliable D call. The V and J ends lost 0 bases and 4 bases respectively, with 7 bases between them. CDR3 length equals 13 residues. CDR1 is SGHAT, CDR2 FQNNGV, per germline. The CDR3 sequence is CASSLEFGYEQYV. The CDR3 DNA reads TGTGCCAGCAGCTTAGAATTCGGTTACGAGCAGTACGTC.